Shown below are 20 T cell receptor beta chains from a single sample sequenced in a study of Ad26.COV2.S vaccination and SARS-CoV-2 variants. Measured with immunoSEQ multiplex PCR; TCRdb has only the in-frame clones, and not every one. The table lists approximately 340,000 clones, about 90% of them singletons. The sequencing used peripheral blood, collected after recovery from COVID-19. The receptors originated from a human donor who had recovered from COVID-19.

The chain combines TRBV23-1 with TRBJ2-1, with TRBD2 identical over 9 bases. TRBV23-1 is placed among ORFs of uncertain function. The V and J ends lost 0 bases and 4 bases, in that order; junction bases with no gene match: 4. This CDR3 is 16 amino acids long. CDR3 DNA sequence: TGCGCCAGCAGTCAATCCGGTAGCGGGGGTTACAATGAGCAGTTCTTC. Protein product: CASSQSGSGGYNEQFF.

V and J are TRBV3-1 (or the pseudogene TRBV3-2) and TRBJ1-1; D is possibly TRBD1 (5 bases). The length of the CDR3 is 14 residues. Deletions cut 8 bases from V and 4 bases from J, with 17 bases between. CDR1 LGHDT and CDR2 YNNKEL come from the germline V gene (reference sequence). The CDR3 DNA reads as TGTGCCAGCTTTGGGGGGGAGTTTTTCACTGAAGCTTTCTTT. It yields the protein CASFGGEFFTEAFF.

The chain has TRBV3-1 (or the pseudogene TRBV3-2) and TRBJ2-5; 7 nucleotides align to TRBD2. The CDR3 totals 16 residues. The J segment lost 5 bases and the V segment lost 1 base, leaving 10 bases of the junction unmatched. CDR1 and CDR2 (germline): LGHDT, YNNKEL (reference sequence). Here the CDR3 reads CASSQGGSGGSETQYF. DNA of the CDR3: TGTGCCAGCAGCCAAGGGGGTTCCGGGGGGAGTGAGACCCAGTACTTC.

The chain employs TRBV6-2 or TRBV6-3 and TRBJ2-7; no clear D. The CDR3 is 13 residues long. V was clipped by 0 bases and J by 7 bases, with 10 bases between them. In germline, CDR1 is MNHEY, CDR2 SVGEGT. The CDR3 nucleotides read TGTGCCAGCAGTTACTCAGACCGACGGGAGCAGTACTTC. It translates to CASSYSDRREQYF.

The chain joins TRBV4-3 to TRBJ2-7; TRBD2 aligns across 7 bases. CDR3 length equals 15 residues. After removal of 3 bases from V and 5 bases from J, the junction contained 10 bases not matched to a gene. Germline V gene data show CDR1 as LGHNA and CDR2 as YSLEER. This CDR3 is CASSQFQAGLHEQYF. CDR3 DNA sequence: TGCGCCAGCAGCCAGTTCCAGGCGGGACTACACGAGCAGTACTTC.

This chain uses TRBV6-5 with TRBJ1-2; D uncertain. The CDR3 extends over 15 amino acids. CDR1 and CDR2 from the germline V gene are MNHEY and SVGAGI. V was cut by 0 bases and J by 7 bases, with 15 bases left in between. The CDR3 coding sequence is TGTGCCAGCAGTTACTCGAGTATGTCCGGGTCTGGCTACACCTTC. This sequence encodes CASSYSSMSGSGYTF.

The J gene is TRBJ2-1, the V gene TRBV5-1; 8 bases fit TRBD2. CDR1 is SGHRS and CDR2 is YFSETQ in the germline V gene. The CDR3 runs to 16 residues. With 0 bases clipped from V and 9 bases from J, the junction kept 11 bases outside the gene matches. In DNA form, the CDR3 reads TGCGCCAGCAGCTTGGGGAACGGGGGGGCCTCTCTTGAGCAGTTCTTC. Residues: CASSLGNGGASLEQFF. Variable domain in full (rest from reference TRBV5-1 and TRBJ2-1): KAGVTQTPRYLIKTRGQQVTLSCSPISGHRSVSWYQQTPGQGLQFLFEYFSETQRNKGNFPGRFSGRQFSNSRSEMNVSTLELGDSALYLCASSLGNGGASLEQFFGPGTRLTVL.

J is TRBJ2-1 and V is TRBV9, with 9 bases aligning to TRBD1. The CDR3 totals 18 residues. The germline CDR1 and CDR2 sequences are SGDLS and YYNGEE. Trimming removed 0 bases from V and 4 bases from J; junction bases left unmatched: 11. CDR3 sequence: CASSVVAQGAYRYNEQFF. As DNA, the CDR3 is TGTGCCAGCAGCGTAGTTGCACAGGGGGCCTACCGATACAATGAGCAGTTCTTC.

Remarks on this clone: Relative to the germline gene, one junction end is altered; a read error may explain this. V gene TRBV11-2 combines with J gene TRBJ2-7; 10 bases are a match to TRBD1. Germline V gene data show CDR1 as SGHAT and CDR2 as FQNNGV. CDR3 length: 16 residues. CDR3 protein: CASSSRPGQGKVVRDF. CDR3 nucleotides: TGTGCCAGCAGCTCACGTCCGGGACAGGGGAAGGTAGTAAGGGACTTC.

The rearrangement joins TRBV6-2 or TRBV6-3 to TRBJ2-7; TRBD2 matches at 10 bases. Germline CDR1 MNHEY, CDR2 SVGEGT. Trimming cost V 5 bases and J 2 bases; bases outside gene matches: 12. CDR3 length: 17 amino acids. The chain's CDR3 is CASSHQHTSGVAYEQYF. The CDR3 DNA is TGTGCCAGCAGTCACCAACACACTAGCGGGGTAGCCTACGAGCAGTACTTC.

The chain couples TRBV19 to TRBJ1-1; D perhaps matches TRBD1 (6 bases). Trimming took off 7 bases at V and 1 base at J, with 19 bases between the two ends. CDR3 length: 16 amino acids. Germline CDR1 reads LNHDA; CDR2 reads SQIVND (reference sequence). This CDR3 reads CASTQFGGRGNTEAFF. Here the CDR3 DNA reads TGTGCCAGTACCCAATTCGGGGGGCGGGGGAACACTGAAGCTTTCTTT. Full variable domain (outside the CDR3, taken from reference TRBV19 and TRBJ1-1): DGGITQSPKYLFRKEGQNVTLSCEQNLNHDAMYWYRQDPGQGLRLIYYSQIVNDFQKGDIAEGYSVSREKKESFPLTVTSAQKNPTAFYLCASTQFGGRGNTEAFFGQGTRLTVV.

The rearrangement links TRBV29-1 to TRBJ1-2; 12 bases align to TRBD1. This CDR3 has 14 amino acids. V trimming: 2 bases; J trimming: 4 bases; junction bases outside the gene matches: 2. CDR1 and CDR2 (germline): SQVTM, ANQGSEA. This CDR3 is CSVEWDRGPYGYTF. CDR3 in DNA: TGCAGCGTTGAATGGGACAGGGGGCCCTATGGCTACACCTTC.

The chain employs TRBV6-2 or TRBV6-3 and TRBJ2-7, with 13 bases lining up with TRBD2. Germline V gene lookup returns CDR1 MNHEY and CDR2 SVGEGT. With 4 bases clipped from V and 2 bases from J, the junction kept 8 bases outside the gene matches. This CDR3 region has 17 residues. The CDR3 nucleotides are TGTGCCAGCAGTTCCATGACTAGCGGGGGGACAACCTACGAGCAGTACTTC. Translating it yields CASSSMTSGGTTYEQYF.

The rearrangement joins TRBV7-6 to TRBJ1-4; perhaps TRBD1 as D (6 bases). The CDR3 runs to 15 residues. The germline V and J ends were trimmed by 4 bases and 2 bases, with 11 bases remaining between them. The germline gives CDR1 SGHVS, CDR2 FNYEAQ. For the CDR3, the DNA is TGTGCCAGCAGCTCCACAGGGTTGACTAATGAAAAACTGTTTTTT. Residues: CASSSTGLTNEKLFF.

CDR3 sequence: CASSPEGRGHNIQYF. CDR3 nucleotide sequence: TGCGCCAGCAGCCCGGAGGGGAGGGGGCACAACATTCAGTACTTC. The rearrangement links TRBV5-1 to TRBJ2-4; D is tentatively TRBD1 or TRBD2 (7 bases each). Per germline, CDR1 SGHRS and CDR2 YFSETQ. CDR3 length: 15 residues. With 4 bases removed from V and 7 bases from J, the gap between germline ends came to 18 bases.

The genes are TRBV11-2 and TRBJ1-2; TRBD1 matches at 7 bases. The CDR3 contains 12 residues. The germline V gene has CDR1 SGHAT and CDR2 FQNNGV. J was trimmed by 8 bases and V by 4 bases; bases with no gene match: 4. CDR3 loop: CASSSRQGGYTF. In nucleotides, the CDR3 is TGTGCCAGCAGCTCGAGACAGGGAGGCTACACCTTC.

V gene TRBV3-1 (or the pseudogene TRBV3-2) combines with J gene TRBJ2-3; D is unresolved. Germline CDR1 and CDR2: LGHDT and YNNKEL (reference sequence). The V and J ends lost 1 base and 2 bases respectively, with 13 bases between them. This CDR3 spans 16 amino acids. CDR3 in DNA: TGTGCCAGCAGCCAAGTAGGTTTTTCTTACACAGATACGCAGTATTTT. Encoded protein: CASSQVGFSYTDTQYF.

This chain uses TRBV5-5 with TRBJ2-1; 9 bases align to TRBD2. The CDR3 is made up of 15 amino acids. Trimming at V came to 3 bases and at J to 9 bases, leaving 10 bases not matched to a gene. Germline CDR1 and CDR2: SGHKS and YYEKEE (reference sequence). CDR3 nucleotide sequence: TGTGCCAGCAGCTACCTAGCGGGGCAGCGGGGTGAGCAGTTCTTC. It translates to CASSYLAGQRGEQFF.

The CDR3 loop reads CASSPQGAGANVLTF. The CDR3 DNA follows: TGTGCCAGCAGCCCACAGGGGGCTGGGGCCAACGTCCTGACTTTC. The V gene is TRBV5-4, the J gene TRBJ2-6, with 8 bases that match TRBD1. V dropped 4 bases and J dropped 2; count of bases not matched to a gene: 2. The CDR3 contains 15 residues. Germline V gene sequence: CDR1 SGHNT, CDR2 YYREEE (reference sequence). The full variable domain, completed using reference TRBV5-4 and TRBJ2-6, is ETGVTQSPTHLIKTRGQQVTLRCSSQSGHNTVSWYQQALGQGPQFIFQYYREEENGRGNFPPRFSGLQFPNYSSELNVNALELDDSALYLCASSPQGAGANVLTFGAGSRLTVL.

V usage is TRBV10-1 and J usage is TRBJ1-1; D not resolved. The CDR3 is made up of 14 amino acids. V was shortened by 5 bases and J by 5 bases, with 15 bases between the two germline ends. Germline V gene sequence: CDR1 WNHNN, CDR2 SYGVQD (reference sequence). CDR3 sequence reads: CASSNSGRGTEAFF. Here the CDR3 DNA reads TGCGCCAGCAGTAATAGCGGGCGAGGGACTGAAGCTTTCTTT.